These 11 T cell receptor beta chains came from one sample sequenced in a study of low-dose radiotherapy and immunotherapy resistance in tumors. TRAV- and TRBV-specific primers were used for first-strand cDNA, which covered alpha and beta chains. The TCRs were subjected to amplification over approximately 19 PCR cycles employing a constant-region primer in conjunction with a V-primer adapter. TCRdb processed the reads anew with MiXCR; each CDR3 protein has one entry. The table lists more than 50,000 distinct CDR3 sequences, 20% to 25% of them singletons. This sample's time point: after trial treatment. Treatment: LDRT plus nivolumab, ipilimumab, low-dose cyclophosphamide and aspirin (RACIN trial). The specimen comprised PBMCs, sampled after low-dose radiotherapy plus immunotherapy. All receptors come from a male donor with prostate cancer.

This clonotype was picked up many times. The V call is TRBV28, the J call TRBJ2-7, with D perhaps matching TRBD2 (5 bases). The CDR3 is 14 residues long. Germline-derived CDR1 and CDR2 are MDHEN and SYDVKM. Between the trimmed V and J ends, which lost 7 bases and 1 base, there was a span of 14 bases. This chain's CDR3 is CASTSSLASYEQYF. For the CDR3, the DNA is TGTGCCAGCACCTCTTCTCTAGCTTCCTACGAGCAGTACTTC.

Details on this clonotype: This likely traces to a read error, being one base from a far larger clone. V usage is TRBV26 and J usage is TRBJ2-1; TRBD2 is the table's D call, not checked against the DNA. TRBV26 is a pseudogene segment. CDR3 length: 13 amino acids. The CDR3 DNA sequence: TGTGCCAGCAGCCCTCGTTCTCCTAGTGAGCAGTTCTTC. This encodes CASSPRSPSEQFF.

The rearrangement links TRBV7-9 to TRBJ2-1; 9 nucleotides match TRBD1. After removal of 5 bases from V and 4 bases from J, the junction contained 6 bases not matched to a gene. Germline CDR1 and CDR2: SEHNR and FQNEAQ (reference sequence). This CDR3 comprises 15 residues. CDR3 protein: CASSGRGQGYNEQFF. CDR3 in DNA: TGTGCCAGCAGCGGCCGGGGACAGGGATACAATGAGCAGTTCTTC.

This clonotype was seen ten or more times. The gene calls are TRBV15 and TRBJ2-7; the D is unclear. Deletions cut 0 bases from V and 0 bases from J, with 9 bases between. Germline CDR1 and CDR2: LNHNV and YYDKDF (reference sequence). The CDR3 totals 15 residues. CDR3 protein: CATSRDRISSYEQYF. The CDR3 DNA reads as TGTGCCACCAGCAGAGACCGCATAAGCTCCTACGAGCAGTACTTC.

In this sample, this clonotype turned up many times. Here the CDR3 DNA reads TGTGCCAGCAAAAGCCCGCTCGGGCAGTACTTC. It encodes CASKSPLGQYF. The chain is built from TRBV6-5 and TRBJ2-7, with D hard to call. The CDR3 loop spans 11 amino acids. From germline, CDR1 is MNHEY and CDR2 SVGAGI. The ends were cut back, 7 bases at V and 9 bases at J, with 13 bases in the middle.

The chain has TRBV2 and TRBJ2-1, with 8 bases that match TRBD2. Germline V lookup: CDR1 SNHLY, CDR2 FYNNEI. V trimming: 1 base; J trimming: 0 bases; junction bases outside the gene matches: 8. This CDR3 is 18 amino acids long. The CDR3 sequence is CASSEGYSGKSSYNEQFF. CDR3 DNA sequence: TGTGCCAGCAGTGAAGGGTATAGCGGGAAGAGCTCCTACAATGAGCAGTTCTTC.

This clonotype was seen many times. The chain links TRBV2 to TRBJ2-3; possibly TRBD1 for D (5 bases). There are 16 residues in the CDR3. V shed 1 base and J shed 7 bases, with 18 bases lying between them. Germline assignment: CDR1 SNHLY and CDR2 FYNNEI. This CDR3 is CASSEGSTGPKHTQYF. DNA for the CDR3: TGTGCCAGCAGTGAAGGCTCCACAGGCCCCAAACATACGCAGTATTTT.

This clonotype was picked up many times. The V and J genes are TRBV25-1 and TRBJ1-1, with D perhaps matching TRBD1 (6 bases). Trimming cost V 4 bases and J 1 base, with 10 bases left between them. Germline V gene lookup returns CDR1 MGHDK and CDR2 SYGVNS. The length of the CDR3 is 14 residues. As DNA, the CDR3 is TGTGCCAGCAGTGTACAGGGCTCGAACACTGAAGCTTTCTTT. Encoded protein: CASSVQGSNTEAFF.

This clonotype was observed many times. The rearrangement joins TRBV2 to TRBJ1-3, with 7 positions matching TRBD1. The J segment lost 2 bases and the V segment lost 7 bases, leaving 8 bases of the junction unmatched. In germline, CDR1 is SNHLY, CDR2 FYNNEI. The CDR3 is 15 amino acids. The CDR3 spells CASMKTGLTGNTIYF. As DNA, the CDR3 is TGTGCCAGCATGAAGACAGGGCTTACTGGAAACACCATATATTTT.

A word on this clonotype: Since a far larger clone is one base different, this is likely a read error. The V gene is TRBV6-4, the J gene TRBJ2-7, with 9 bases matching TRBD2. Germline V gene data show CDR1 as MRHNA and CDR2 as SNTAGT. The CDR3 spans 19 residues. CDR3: CASNDVGLALGSSYNEQYF. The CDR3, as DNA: TGTGCCAGCAATGACGTAGGACTAGCGTTGGGTAGCTCCTACAATGAGCAGTACTTC.

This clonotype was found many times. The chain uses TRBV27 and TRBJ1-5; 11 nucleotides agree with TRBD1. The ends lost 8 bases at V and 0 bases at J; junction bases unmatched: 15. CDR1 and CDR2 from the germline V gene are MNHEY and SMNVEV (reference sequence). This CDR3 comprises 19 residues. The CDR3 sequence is CASGYLPGQGDYSNQPQHF. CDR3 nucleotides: TGTGCCAGCGGGTACCTACCGGGACAGGGGGATTATAGCAATCAGCCCCAGCATTTT.